This T cell receptor (beta chain) was sequenced for a study of blood T cell repertoires in COVID-19. Whole-study context: Italy, Spain and the United States were the sources of the convalescent and acute COVID-19 samples. From T cells, B-cell-depleted T cells, or PBMCs came the material, which was cDNA or gDNA.

Seattle cases were enrolled at active infection and followed longitudinally. TCRdb keeps only in-frame clones here, not all; method: immunoSEQ multiplex PCR. The profile shows approximately 500,000 clones, about 88% of them singletons. CDR3 size: 17 residues. After removal of 3 bases from V and 7 bases from J, the junction contained 12 bases not matched to a gene. Germline loops: CDR1 LNHDA, CDR2 SQIVND (reference sequence). V and J are TRBV19 and TRBJ2-1, with 10 bases aligning to TRBD1. This clonotype originated in a woman between 50 and 59 years old with COVID-19, enrolled during active disease. Material for sequencing was peripheral blood. CDR3 in amino acids: CASSIRGQGFSENEQFF. CDR3 in DNA: TGTGCCAGTAGTATTCGGGGACAGGGGTTCTCGGAAAATGAGCAGTTCTTC. The full variable domain, completed using reference TRBV19 and TRBJ2-1, is DGGITQSPKYLFRKEGQNVTLSCEQNLNHDAMYWYRQDPGQGLRLIYYSQIVNDFQKGDIAEGYSVSREKKESFPLTVTSAQKNPTAFYLCASSIRGQGFSENEQFFGPGTRLTVL.